The present T cell receptor beta chain was sequenced within a study of beta chain features in type 1 diabetes (dated by TCRdb to the late 2010s). Background on the whole study: Mean age, gender distribution, total cell number and subset yield were not different between patients and healthy donors. A total of 85 million to 140 million sorted cells were examined across all samples, and the number of cells per subset was strongly correlated with RNA yield. The study compared TCRB repertoires of sorted circulating CD4+ T cell subsets between recently diagnosed type 1 diabetes patients and matched healthy donors. Whereas all 30 or so donors provided naive and central memory subsets, regulatory and stem cell-like memory subsets were isolated from just 8 patients and about 8 healthy donors.

Study-wide conclusions, independent of this receptor: Because cDNA was sequenced instead of genomic DNA, activated cells with high expression could be over-represented, although the groups did not differ in activation or CD3 levels. Fewer insertions and more nucleotide deletions at VDJ recombination sites were observed in patients with type 1 diabetes, implying thymic rearrangement abnormalities. Shorter templates might be favored by PCR, yet because patient and control samples were amplified and corrected together, any such skew would affect both groups equally. A moderate but significant shortening of TCRB CDR3 length was observed in type 1 diabetes patients in all four CD4+ subsets. Only small numbers of individuals were included in the HLA sub-analyses, which left unresolved whether HLA type had any influence on TCRB rearrangement. Naive, central memory and regulatory TCRB repertoires appeared to be more similar among patients than among healthy donors.

CDR3 length: 14 amino acids, cysteine to phenylalanine. The sequence is cut down to CDR3 DNA, 42 bases in frame from base 1. Looking up the germline V gene (reference sequence) yields CDR1 SGHNT and CDR2 YYREEE. V has 1 base trimmed and J has 7 bases trimmed; junction bases matching no gene number 4. The entire amount of isolated RNA was reverse transcribed using the High Capacity cDNA Reverse Transcription Kit, so the sequenced TCRB transcripts were expressed ones. Stem cell-like memory T cell samples underwent survey-depth immunoSEQ sequencing, averaging roughly 1 million total reads per sample. After sorted cells were lysed in RLT buffer, RNA was extracted with DNase-treated RNeasy Micro or Mini kits, with the choice depending on cell number. Each cell subset was processed separately to prevent cross-contamination, with patient and healthy donor samples processed together. Using the immunoSEQ multiplex PCR, TCRB sequences were amplified from cDNA into 87-bp fragments spanning the CDR3 region. Sequencing of the amplicons was done on the Illumina HiSeq platform. In the source study's methods: PCR bias was corrected computationally using synthetic template baselines, and reads within Hamming distance 2 were collapsed, with unmergeable singletons discarded. By aligning reads against IMGT, V, D and J genes, CDR3 length, and insertions or deletions at six rearrangement sites were assigned. Within each subset, clonotype counts were normalized to sorted cell number, and only after that were true diversity and Gini coefficients computed with the tcR R package. The overlap coefficient, calculated on TCRB nucleotide sequences, was used to quantify repertoire sharing. This immuneACCESS table, as held by TCRdb, lists in-frame sequences with V and J called but not all clones. Of the missing ones, under half trace to an unresolved V gene in checked studies; the others have no known cause. V, J and clone size reflect that table, while D and trimming were determined from the DNA. The sample table records about 15,000 clones; over 40% of these occur just once. The ten largest clonotypes hold about 0.57% of the sample.

In the case of this clone: What this receptor recognizes is not known. The sample holds no much larger clone one base away, and base qualities are not on file.

Each donor gave one peripheral blood draw, roughly 0.12 L on average, collected into heparinised tubes. A BD FACSAria II was used to sort naive, central memory, regulatory and stem cell-like memory CD4+ T cells with a panel that included CD45RO, CCR7, CD25, CD127, CD95 and CD27. A purity above 98% was achieved for all sorted populations. PBMCs were isolated immediately by Lymphoprep density gradient centrifugation and stained directly without culture. So that batch effects would be minimized, each experiment stained and sorted samples in pairs, pairing one healthy donor with one patient. The chain couples TRBV5-4 to TRBJ2-2; 7 nucleotides in the junction match TRBD2. The sequence was obtained from a middle-aged woman in good health. Sample: stem cell memory CD4+ T cells from blood. The intended sense of this specimen's cell subset or site label: stem cell-like memory CD4+ T cells. The nucleotide sequence reads TGTGCCAGCAGCTTGAGCGGGGTGGGCGGGGAGCTGTTTTTT. It translates to CASSLSGVGGELFF.